This T cell receptor beta chain was sequenced in a study of blood T cell repertoires in COVID-19. The CDR3 length is 13 residues. Germline-derived CDR1 and CDR2 are SGHVS and FNYEAQ. V lost 5 bases and J lost 6, with 14 bases in between. This clone was seen only once. Repertoires were generated with immunoSEQ multiplex PCR, while TCRdb's copy carries only in-frame clones and drops some. The data show under 450,000 clones, approximately 89% seen once. The sample was PBMCs or T cells enriched from blood (not recorded which). This receptor was obtained from a woman in her thirties or forties who had been exposed to COVID-19. This sequence joins TRBV7-6 and TRBJ2-7, with a tentative D call TRBD2 (6 bases). The CDR3, as DNA: TGTGCCAGCAGCCAGTGGCGGGGCGGCGAGCAGTACTTC. Its translation: CASSQWRGGEQYF.